This is a list of T cell receptor beta chains from one sample in a study of siplizumab effects on memory and regulatory T cells. Here immunoSEQ multiplex PCR was the method, and the copy in TCRdb shows in-frame clones only, minus some. The sample has 92,000 or so clones, 80% to 90% seen once. The sequencing input was CD4+ T cells sorted from blood. Source of these receptors: a human donor in good health. The CDR3 runs from the conserved cysteine through the conserved F or W. D genes are given only for firm matches. For some rows the clone size is stated as once, few or many, or as a class when expanded; others skip it.

TRBJ2-7 | - | TRBV5-1 | - | CASSLEQGTAYEQYF | TGCGCCAGCAGCTTGGAGCAGGGAACTGCCTACGAGCAGTACTTC
TRBJ1-1 | - | TRBV20-1 | - | CSAKDRLDAFF | TGCAGTGCTAAGGACAGACTGGACGCTTTCTTT
TRBJ1-4 | - | TRBV19 | TRBD1 | CASSTIRTGVNEKLFF | TGTGCCAGTAGTACTATTCGGACAGGAGTTAATGAAAAACTGTTTTTT
TRBJ2-7 | - | TRBV6-5 | TRBD1 | CASSWGQGYEQYF | TGTGCCAGCAGTTGGGGACAGGGCTACGAGCAGTACTTC
TRBJ2-5 | - | TRBV27 | - | CASSFALTGSGGTQYF | TGTGCCAGCAGTTTTGCACTTACAGGCTCCGGGGGGACCCAGTACTTC
TRBJ1-1 | - | TRBV5-1 | - | CATQLRTDTEAFF | TGCGCCACCCAGCTTAGGACAGACACTGAAGCTTTCTTT
TRBJ2-3 | few | TRBV7-2 | - | CASSRTSTDTQYF | TGTGCCAGCAGCCGGACTAGCACAGATACGCAGTATTTT
TRBJ2-2 | - | TRBV7-9 | TRBD1 | CASSLRTGASNTGELFF | TGTGCCAGCAGCCTAAGGACAGGGGCCTCGAACACCGGGGAGCTGTTTTTT
TRBJ2-7 | - | TRBV25-1 | - | CASSEYSPYEQYF | TGTGCCAGCAGTGAATATAGCCCCTACGAGCAGTACTTC
TRBJ2-3 | - | TRBV6-1 | - | CASSEGSTGISTDTQYF | TGTGCCAGCAGTGAGGGCTCCACAGGAATTAGCACAGATACGCAGTATTTT
TRBJ2-7 | - | TRBV5-1 | - | CASSLVGSYEQYF | TGCGCCAGCAGCTTGGTGGGCTCCTACGAGCAGTACTTC
TRBJ2-1 | - | TRBV30 | - | CATLGQYNEQFF | TGTGCCACCCTAGGACAGTACAATGAGCAGTTCTTC
TRBJ2-5 | once | TRBV5-4 | - | CASSQDLRETQYF | TGTGCCAGCAGCCAAGATCTTAGAGAGACCCAGTACTTC
TRBJ2-5 | - | TRBV5-1 | - | CASSSQETQYF | TGCGCCAGCAGCTCTCAAGAGACCCAGTACTTC
TRBJ2-3 | - | TRBV4-1 | - | CASSRYGPVNTQYF | TGCGCCAGCAGCCGTTATGGGCCCGTAAATACGCAGTATTTT
TRBJ2-1 | - | TRBV6-5 | - | CASSYLGEQFF | TGTGCCAGCAGTTACCTTGGTGAGCAGTTCTTC
TRBJ2-1 | - | TRBV7-6 | TRBD2 | CASSLTSGRGYEQFF | TGTGCCAGCAGCTTGACTAGCGGACGGGGTTATGAGCAGTTCTTC
TRBJ1-2 | - | TRBV6-6 | - | CASRALLPLSGYTF | TGTGCCAGCAGGGCCCTATTGCCTCTTTCGGGCTACACCTTC
TRBJ2-7 | - | TRBV25-1 | TRBD2 | CASSSRGGRSPYEQYF | TGTGCCAGCAGTTCCCGGGGAGGGAGATCCCCCTACGAGCAGTACTTC
TRBJ2-1 | - | TRBV4-2 | TRBD2 | CASSQDGTSVGEQFF | TGTGCCAGCAGCCAAGATGGGACTAGCGTGGGTGAGCAGTTCTTC
TRBJ2-5 | - | TRBV18 | - | CASSPPNQQETQYF | TGTGCCAGCTCACCACCGAATCAGCAAGAGACCCAGTACTTC
TRBJ2-7 | - | TRBV9 | - | CASSVGSGQTYEQYF | TGTGCCAGCAGCGTAGGATCCGGACAGACCTACGAGCAGTACTTC
TRBJ2-1 | - | TRBV5-1 | TRBD2 | CASSLELAGVHRSYNEQFF | TGCGCCAGCAGCTTGGAACTAGCGGGAGTCCACCGGAGCTACAATGAGCAGTTCTTC
TRBJ1-1 | - | TRBV18 | - | CASFANLNTEAFF | TGTGCCAGCTTCGCCAACCTGAACACTGAAGCTTTCTTT
TRBJ1-1 | - | TRBV28 | - | CASRSGGVNTEAFF | TGTGCCAGCAGGTCTGGGGGGGTGAACACTGAAGCTTTCTTT
TRBJ1-3 | - | TRBV6-5 | - | CASSYRPGPRTPIYF | TGTGCCAGCAGTTATCGACCGGGACCCCGGACGCCCATATATTTT
TRBJ2-7 | - | TRBV11-3 | - | CASSLGYRNYEQYF | TGTGCCAGCAGCTTAGGGTACAGGAACTACGAGCAGTACTTC
TRBJ2-5 | - | TRBV9 | - | CASSVHEGRQETQYF | TGTGCCAGCAGCGTACACGAGGGCCGACAAGAGACCCAGTACTTC
TRBJ1-2 | medium-sized | TRBV7-2 | TRBD1 | CASSQGAGYGYTF | TGTGCCAGCAGCCAGGGGGCCGGCTATGGCTACACCTTC
TRBJ2-3 | - | TRBV10-3 | TRBD2 | CAIRVASGTYTDTQYF | TGTGCCATCAGGGTGGCTAGCGGGACATACACAGATACGCAGTATTTT
TRBJ2-3 | - | TRBV11-2 | TRBD2 | CASSLEGLAGSDTDTQYF | TGTGCCAGCAGCTTAGAGGGACTAGCGGGTTCTGACACAGATACGCAGTATTTT
TRBJ1-2 | - | TRBV19 | TRBD1 | CATSRLKGQGHYGYTF | TGTGCCACCTCGCGGCTTAAGGGACAGGGGCACTATGGCTACACCTTC
TRBJ1-2 | - | TRBV5-1 | TRBD1 | CASSLEQGGVYGYTF | TGCGCCAGCAGCTTGGAACAGGGGGGAGTCTATGGCTACACCTTC
TRBJ2-7 | - | TRBV6-5 | TRBD1 | CASSYGRPDRGHEQYF | TGTGCCAGCAGTTACGGTCGGCCGGACAGGGGACACGAGCAGTACTTC
TRBJ2-7 | - | TRBV11-1 | - | CASSPIVRDNYEQYF | TGTGCCAGCAGCCCCATAGTCCGGGATAACTACGAGCAGTACTTC
TRBJ2-2 | - | TRBV30 | - | CAWRRVSNTGELFF | TGTGCCTGGAGACGGGTTTCCAACACCGGGGAGCTGTTTTTT
TRBJ2-7 | - | TRBV27 | - | CASRRTVTYEQYF | TGTGCCAGCAGAAGGACAGTGACCTACGAGCAGTACTTC
TRBJ2-1 | - | TRBV4-2 | TRBD2 | CASSQKAGGNYNEQFF | TGTGCCAGCAGCCAAAAAGCGGGAGGGAACTACAATGAGCAGTTCTTC
TRBJ2-2 | - | TRBV7-2 | - | CASSLVANTGELFF | TGTGCCAGCAGCTTAGTTGCGAACACCGGGGAGCTGTTTTTT
TRBJ2-7 | - | TRBV28 | - | CASSWGRPPAAYEQYF | TGTGCCAGCAGTTGGGGGAGACCACCTGCGGCCTACGAGCAGTACTTC
TRBJ2-7 | - | TRBV5-3 | - | CARSPGANSSYEQYF | TGTGCCAGAAGCCCCGGGGCCAATAGCTCCTACGAGCAGTACTTC
TRBJ2-2 | - | TRBV5-8 | - | CASSLVVTSSLAGELFF | TGTGCCAGCAGCTTGGTTGTAACGTCTAGTTTGGCCGGGGAGCTGTTTTTT
TRBJ2-3 | - | TRBV11-3 | TRBD2 | CASRGTSGTDTQYF | TGTGCCAGCAGGGGGACTAGCGGCACAGATACGCAGTATTTT
TRBJ2-5 | - | TRBV6-1 | - | CASSESRQGRTQYF | TGTGCCAGCAGTGAATCTCGGCAGGGGCGGACCCAGTACTTC
TRBJ1-1 | - | TRBV6-1 | - | CASSERPLTEAFF | TGTGCCAGCAGTGAAAGACCACTAACTGAAGCTTTCTTT
TRBJ1-1 | - | TRBV18 | - | CASSPPGRTEAFF | TGTGCCAGCTCACCACCGGGTAGGACTGAAGCTTTCTTT
TRBJ2-1 | - | TRBV5-4 | TRBD2 | CASSPGASGSTSSYNEQFF | TGTGCCAGCAGCCCTGGCGCTAGCGGGAGTACCAGCTCCTACAATGAGCAGTTCTTC
TRBJ2-3 | - | TRBV4-1 | - | CASSQDKVKQTLGTQYF | TGCGCCAGCAGCCAAGATAAGGTAAAACAGACATTGGGAACGCAGTATTTT
TRBJ2-2 | few | TRBV5-4 | TRBD1 | CASSLGGQGTGELFF | TGTGCCAGCAGCTTGGGGGGACAGGGGACCGGGGAGCTGTTTTTT
TRBJ2-7 | - | TRBV2 | TRBD1 | CASGGQMTNLAYF | TGTGCCAGCGGGGGACAGATGACGAATCTGGCGTACTTC